This record looks at one TCR beta chain sequence and its context. The data are from a study of blood T cell repertoires in COVID-19. Study in general: There were acute and convalescent COVID-19 samples, and they came from the United States, Italy and Spain. The cDNA or gDNA used as material had been derived from T cells, B-cell-depleted T cells, or PBMCs.

Seattle participants joined during active infection and were tracked over time. Original methodology: Quantification of nucleated cells was approximated via reference gene primer amplification. Repertoires were generated with immunoSEQ multiplex PCR, while TCRdb's copy carries only in-frame clones and drops some. That table furnishes V, J and clone size, whereas the DNA furnished D and trimming. Of some 180,000 clones listed, more than 80% are singletons. This TCR was sampled from a woman between 35 and 50 years old with COVID-19, enrolled during active disease. Sequenced input: peripheral blood.

This CDR3 is CASNPRGDEQFF. CDR3 sequence (DNA): TGTGCCAGCAACCCCAGGGGCGATGAGCAGTTCTTC. The chain is built from TRBV6-6 and TRBJ2-1, with D possibly being TRBD1 (6 bases). With 7 bases removed from V and 8 bases from J, the gap between germline ends came to 12 bases. The CDR3 runs to 12 residues. CDR1 is MNHNY and CDR2 is SVGAGI in the germline V gene (reference sequence).